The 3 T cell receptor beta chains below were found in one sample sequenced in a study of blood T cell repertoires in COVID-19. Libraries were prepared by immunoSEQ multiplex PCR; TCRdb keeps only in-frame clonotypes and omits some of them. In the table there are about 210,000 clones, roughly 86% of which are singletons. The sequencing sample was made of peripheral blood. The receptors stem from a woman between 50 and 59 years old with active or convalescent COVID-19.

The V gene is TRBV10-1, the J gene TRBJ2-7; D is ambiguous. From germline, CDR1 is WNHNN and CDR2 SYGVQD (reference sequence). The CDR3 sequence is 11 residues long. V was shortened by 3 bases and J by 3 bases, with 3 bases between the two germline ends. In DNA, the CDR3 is TGCGCCAGCAGTGACAACTACGAGCAGTACTTC. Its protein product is CASSDNYEQYF.

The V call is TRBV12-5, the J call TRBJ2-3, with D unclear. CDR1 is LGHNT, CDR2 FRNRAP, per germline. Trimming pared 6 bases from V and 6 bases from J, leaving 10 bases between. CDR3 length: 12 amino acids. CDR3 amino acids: CASGRSEDTQYF. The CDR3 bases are TGTGCTAGTGGAAGGTCGGAGGATACGCAGTATTTT.

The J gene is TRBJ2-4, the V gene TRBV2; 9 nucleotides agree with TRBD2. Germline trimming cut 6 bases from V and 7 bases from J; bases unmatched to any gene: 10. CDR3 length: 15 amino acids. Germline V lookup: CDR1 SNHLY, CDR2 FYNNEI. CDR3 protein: CASRAVLAGGNIQYF. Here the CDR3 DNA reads TGTGCCAGCAGGGCCGTTTTGGCGGGAGGGAACATTCAGTACTTC.